The source of this T cell receptor beta chain is a study of blood T cell repertoires in COVID-19. Study-level information: The United States, Italy and Spain were the sources of the acute and convalescent COVID-19 samples.

Trimming removed 0 bases from V and 7 bases from J; junction bases left unmatched: 13. The CDR3 consists of 17 residues. The germline V gene encodes CDR1 SGHRS and CDR2 YFSETQ. Here immunoSEQ multiplex PCR was the method, and the copy in TCRdb shows in-frame clones only, minus some. The profile covers under 200,000 clones, with about 85% appearing a single time and 6.5% to 9% taken by the ten largest. About this clone: Distinct nucleotide sequences in the sample also encode this CDR3.

What was sequenced was peripheral blood. The V call is TRBV5-1, the J call TRBJ1-2; 9 bases fit TRBD1. This clonotype was sampled from a woman aged 80 or older with COVID-19, enrolled during active disease. CDR3 protein: CASSLAGLGQGFGGYTF. DNA for the CDR3: TGCGCCAGCAGCTTGGCCGGCTTAGGACAGGGGTTTGGTGGCTACACCTTC.